The subject of this entry is one T cell receptor beta chain. Only a few counts were recorded for this clone. Its antigen is unknown. Gene names and germline sequences refer to the mouse in this case. The read is 4 residues too short to cover the CDR3 end, so that end is filled in from the germline J gene. Cells from pooled mouse cutaneous lymph nodes were stained for CD4, CD8alpha, NKG2D, NKG2ACE and other markers and then sorted on a BD Influx. The germline V gene specifies NSHNY as CDR1 and SYGAGN as CDR2. Taken from cysteine to phenylalanine, the CDR3 has 13 residues. Sequencing covers 27 bases of the CDR3, shown here with the frame starting at base 1. The library was prepared using the immunoSEQ multiplex PCR assay. RNA was extracted from all samples and reverse transcribed into cDNA, which served as template for TCR sequencing. First-strand cDNA was synthesized with SuperScript III using a 2:1 mix of oligo-dT and random hexamers. A synthetic immune receptor repertoire was used to gauge amplification bias, and whatever bias remained was removed computationally. Libraries were sequenced on Illumina HiSeq with 60 bp reads covering the CDR3, read from J toward V. Under the source paper's analysis protocol: Raw reads were preprocessed to remove errors, and CDR3 was defined by IMGT conventions from the conserved cysteine to phenylalanine. Clonality was computed as 1 minus the Shannon entropy, with the entropy normalized by log2 of the number of productive unique TCRs. Whether scalp clones were CD4 or CD8 was inferred by matching scalp TCRbeta sequences against CD4 and CD8 repertoires sorted from blood. TCRdb mirrors the immuneACCESS table, restricted to in-frame sequences. Some clones are absent from its copies; in checked studies, under half trace to an unresolved V gene, and the reason for the others is unknown. V, J and clone size reflect that table, while D and trimming were determined from the DNA. This sample shows about 300,000 clones, and none of them turns up only once. The ten largest make up roughly 1.2% of the sample.

The data were obtained in a study of CD8+ T cells in alopecia areata (dated by TCRdb to about 2018). Context from the whole study: Female C3H/HeJ recipients, about 7-11 weeks old, were grafted with skin from C3H/HeJ donors with spontaneous alopecia (about 6-13 months old). immunoSEQ multiplex PCR using 35 Vbeta forward primers and 13 Jbeta reverse primers was used to amplify TCRbeta CDR3 regions. Human TCRbeta sequencing covered scalp tissue and sorted CD4+ and CD8+ peripheral blood T cells from patchy and totalis/universalis alopecia areata patients and healthy controls. RNA was extracted with the PAXgene miRNA kit for fixed scalp, the miRNeasy kit for PBMCs, and the RNeasy kit for mouse skin. The study used high-throughput TCRbeta sequencing to examine T cell clonal expansion in alopecia areata, in both the C3H/HeJ mouse model and human patients. Clonality in the scalp was compared among normal scalp (n=4), patchy alopecia areata scalp (n=8), and alopecia totalis/universalis scalp (n=8).

Paper-wide results and their limitations: Shared TCR sequences between patients were less evident than in mice, which may be partly attributable to HLA diversity in the patient population. Resident alphabeta T cells in normal human skin are also sequenced, complicating scalp TCR repertoire analysis, unlike mouse skin dominated by gammadelta T cells. Higher clonality and more expanded CD8+ clones were observed in lesional scalp than in normal scalp, particularly in alopecia totalis/universalis, a finding suggestive of antigenic drive.

The source of this sequence is a C3H/HeJ mouse with alopecia areata. Mice of this line possess the MHC haplotype H2-k. Recombination linked TRBV13-1 to TRBJ2-4; TRBD2 might be the D gene, on 5 matching bases. Sequenced: CD4+ T cells sorted from a lymph node. Incomplete CDR3 DNA: TGTGCCAGCAGGCCCCTGGGAGAAAAC. It translates as CASRPLGEN. The CDR3 as a whole reads CASRPLGENTLYF.